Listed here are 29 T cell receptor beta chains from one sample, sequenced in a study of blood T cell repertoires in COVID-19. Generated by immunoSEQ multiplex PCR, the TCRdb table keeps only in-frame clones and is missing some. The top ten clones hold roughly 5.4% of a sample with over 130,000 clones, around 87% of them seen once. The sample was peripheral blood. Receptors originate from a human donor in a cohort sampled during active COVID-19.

The CDR3 sequence: CASSEDRIQETQYF. The CDR3 DNA reads TGTGCCAGCAGCGAGGACAGGATCCAAGAGACCCAGTACTTC. The chain is built from TRBV6-5 and TRBJ2-5, with TRBD1 identical over 7 bases. CDR3 size: 14 residues. The trim removed 6 bases at V and 1 base at J, leaving 5 bases unmatched. Germline V gives CDR1 MNHEY, CDR2 SVGAGI.

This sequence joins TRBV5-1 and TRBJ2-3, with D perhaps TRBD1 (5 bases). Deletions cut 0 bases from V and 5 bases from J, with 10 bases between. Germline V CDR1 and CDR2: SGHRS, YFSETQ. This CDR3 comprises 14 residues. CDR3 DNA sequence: TGCGCCAGCAGCTTGGGACAGTCGAAAGATACGCAGTATTTT. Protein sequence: CASSLGQSKDTQYF.

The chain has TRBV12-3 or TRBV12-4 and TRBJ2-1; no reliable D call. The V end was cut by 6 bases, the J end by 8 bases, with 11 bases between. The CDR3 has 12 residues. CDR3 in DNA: TGTGCCAGCAGGACTGAAGGCGATGAGCAGTTCTTC. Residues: CASRTEGDEQFF.

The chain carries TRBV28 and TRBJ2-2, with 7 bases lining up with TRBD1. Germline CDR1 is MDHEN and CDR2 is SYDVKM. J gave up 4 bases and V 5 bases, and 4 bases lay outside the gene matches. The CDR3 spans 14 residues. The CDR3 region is CASSTQGRTGELFF. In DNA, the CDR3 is TGTGCCAGCAGTACACAGGGGCGCACCGGGGAGCTGTTTTTT.

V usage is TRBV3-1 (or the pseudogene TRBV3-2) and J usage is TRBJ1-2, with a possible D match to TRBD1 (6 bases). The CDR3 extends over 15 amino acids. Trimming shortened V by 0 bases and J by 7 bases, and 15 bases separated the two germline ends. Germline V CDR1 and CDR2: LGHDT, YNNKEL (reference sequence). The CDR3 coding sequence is TGTGCCAGCAGCCAAGACGGGGGGCGTCCCGTTGGCTACACCTTC. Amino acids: CASSQDGGRPVGYTF.

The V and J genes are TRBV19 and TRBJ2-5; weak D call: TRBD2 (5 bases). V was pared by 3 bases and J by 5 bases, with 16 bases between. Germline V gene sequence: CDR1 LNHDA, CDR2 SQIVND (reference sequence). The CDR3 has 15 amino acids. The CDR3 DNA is TGTGCCAGTAGTATGAGGGAGTCCCCGGGGGAGACCCAGTACTTC. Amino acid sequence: CASSMRESPGETQYF.

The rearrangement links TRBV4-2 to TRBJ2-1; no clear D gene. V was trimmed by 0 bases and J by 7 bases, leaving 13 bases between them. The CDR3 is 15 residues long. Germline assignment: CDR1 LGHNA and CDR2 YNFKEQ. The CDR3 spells CASSQDLSSPNEQFF. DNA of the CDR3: TGTGCCAGCAGCCAAGATTTATCGTCCCCGAATGAGCAGTTCTTC.

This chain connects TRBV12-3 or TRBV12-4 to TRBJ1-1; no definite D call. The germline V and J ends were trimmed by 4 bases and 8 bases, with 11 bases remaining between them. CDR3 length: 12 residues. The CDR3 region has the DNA TGTGCCAGCAGTTCCCGGGTCATCGAAGCTTTCTTT. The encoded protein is CASSSRVIEAFF.

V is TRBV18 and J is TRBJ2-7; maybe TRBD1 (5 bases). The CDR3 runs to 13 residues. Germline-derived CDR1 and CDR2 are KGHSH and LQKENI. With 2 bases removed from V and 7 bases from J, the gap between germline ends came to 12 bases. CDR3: CASSPGQGREQYF. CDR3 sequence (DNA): TGTGCCAGCTCACCAGGGCAGGGTAGGGAGCAGTACTTC.

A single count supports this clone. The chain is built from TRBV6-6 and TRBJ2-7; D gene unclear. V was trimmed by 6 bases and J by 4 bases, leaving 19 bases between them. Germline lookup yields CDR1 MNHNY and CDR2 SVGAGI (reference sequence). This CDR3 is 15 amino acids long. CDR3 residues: CASRYDVRGNYEQYF. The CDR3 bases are TGTGCCAGCAGGTACGACGTCCGAGGTAATTACGAGCAGTACTTC.

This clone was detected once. Here the CDR3 reads CASSPTGRYDVNTEAFF. The DNA of the CDR3 is TGTGCCAGCAGCCCAACAGGGAGATATGATGTCAACACTGAAGCTTTCTTT. The rearrangement links TRBV13 to TRBJ1-1, with a tentative D call TRBD1 (6 bases). The V and J ends lost 5 bases and 2 bases respectively, with 21 bases between them. Germline CDR1 is PRHDT and CDR2 is FYEKMQ (reference sequence). The CDR3 length is 17 residues. The full variable domain, in which reference TRBV13 and TRBJ1-1 provide the parts outside the CDR3, is AAGVIQSPRHLIKEKRETATLKCYPIPRHDTVYWYQQGPGQDPQFLISFYEKMQSDKGSIPDRFSAQQFSDYHSELNMSSLELGDSALYFCASSPTGRYDVNTEAFFGQGTRLTVV.

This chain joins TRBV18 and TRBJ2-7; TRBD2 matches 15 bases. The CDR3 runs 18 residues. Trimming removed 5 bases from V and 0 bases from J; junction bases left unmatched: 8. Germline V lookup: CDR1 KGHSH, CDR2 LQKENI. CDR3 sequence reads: CASSSGLAGGKSSYEQYF. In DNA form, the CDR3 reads TGTGCCAGCTCATCGGGACTAGCGGGGGGCAAGAGCTCCTACGAGCAGTACTTC.

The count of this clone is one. The CDR3 nucleotides read TGTGCCAGCACCCTAGATGGCTACGAGCAGTACTTC. Translated, it gives CASTLDGYEQYF. This chain connects TRBV28 to TRBJ2-7; the D is unclear. Per the germline V gene, CDR1 is MDHEN and CDR2 is SYDVKM. V lost 7 bases and J 3 bases, leaving 10 bases between the germline ends. The CDR3 has 12 amino acids.

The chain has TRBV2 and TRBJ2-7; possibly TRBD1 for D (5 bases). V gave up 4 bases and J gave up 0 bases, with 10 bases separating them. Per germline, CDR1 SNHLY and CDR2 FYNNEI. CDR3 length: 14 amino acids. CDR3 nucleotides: TGTGCCAGCAGTGCGAGACAGCGCTCCTACGAGCAGTACTTC. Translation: CASSARQRSYEQYF. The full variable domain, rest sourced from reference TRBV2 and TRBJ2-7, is EPEVTQTPSHQVTQMGQEVILRCVPISNHLYFYWYRQILGQKVEFLVSFYNNEISEKSEIFDDQFSVERPDGSNFTLKIRSTKLEDSAMYFCASSARQRSYEQYFGPGTRLTVT.

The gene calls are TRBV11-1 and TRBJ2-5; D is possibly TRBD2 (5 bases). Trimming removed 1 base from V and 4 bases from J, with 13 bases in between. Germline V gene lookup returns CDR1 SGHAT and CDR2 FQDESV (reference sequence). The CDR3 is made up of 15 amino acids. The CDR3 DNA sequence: TGTGCCAGCAGCTTAGGTGGGAGAGGGCGAGAGACCCAGTACTTC. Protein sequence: CASSLGGRGRETQYF.

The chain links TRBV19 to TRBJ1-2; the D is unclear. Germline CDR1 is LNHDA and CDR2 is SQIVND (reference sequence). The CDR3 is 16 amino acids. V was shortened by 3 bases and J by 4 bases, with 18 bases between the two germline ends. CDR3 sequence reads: CASSMVLAAFSYGYTF. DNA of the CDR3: TGTGCCAGTAGTATGGTCTTGGCCGCTTTTTCCTATGGCTACACCTTC.

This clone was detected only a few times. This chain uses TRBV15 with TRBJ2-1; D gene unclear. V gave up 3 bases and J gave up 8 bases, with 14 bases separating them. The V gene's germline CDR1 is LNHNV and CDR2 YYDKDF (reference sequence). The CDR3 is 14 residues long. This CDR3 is CATSRARGAYEQFF. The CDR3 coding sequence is TGTGCCACCAGCAGGGCACGTGGAGCCTATGAGCAGTTCTTC.

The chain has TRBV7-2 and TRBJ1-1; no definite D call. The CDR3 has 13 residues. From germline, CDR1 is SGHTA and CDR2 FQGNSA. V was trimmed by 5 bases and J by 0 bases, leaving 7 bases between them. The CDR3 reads CASSQTVNTEAFF. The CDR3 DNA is TGTGCCAGCAGCCAGACTGTGAACACTGAAGCTTTCTTT.

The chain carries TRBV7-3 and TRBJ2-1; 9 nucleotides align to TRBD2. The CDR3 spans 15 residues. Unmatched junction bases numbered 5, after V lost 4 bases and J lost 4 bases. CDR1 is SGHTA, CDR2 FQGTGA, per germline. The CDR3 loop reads CASSYERGVYNEQFF. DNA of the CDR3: TGTGCCAGCAGCTATGAGCGGGGGGTATACAATGAGCAGTTCTTC.

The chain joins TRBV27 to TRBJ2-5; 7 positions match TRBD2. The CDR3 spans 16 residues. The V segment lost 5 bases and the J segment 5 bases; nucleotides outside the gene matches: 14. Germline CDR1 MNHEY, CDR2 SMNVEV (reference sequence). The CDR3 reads CASSLLGGTMGETQYF. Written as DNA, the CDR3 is TGTGCCAGCAGTCTCCTGGGGGGGACTATGGGGGAGACCCAGTACTTC.

CDR3 bases: TGTGCCAGCAGTTACTCGTGGGGGGCCTACGAGCAGTACTTC. This translates into CASSYSWGAYEQYF. The V gene is TRBV6-5, the J gene TRBJ2-7; D perhaps matches TRBD2 (6 bases). CDR1 is MNHEY and CDR2 is SVGAGI in the germline V gene. V lost 0 bases and J 2 bases, leaving 8 bases between the germline ends. CDR3 length: 14 amino acids.

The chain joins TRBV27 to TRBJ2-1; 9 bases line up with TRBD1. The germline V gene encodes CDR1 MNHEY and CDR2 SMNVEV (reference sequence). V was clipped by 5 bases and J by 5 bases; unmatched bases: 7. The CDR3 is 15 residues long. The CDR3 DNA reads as TGTGCCAGCAGTCCCCGGACAGGGGTCGACAATGAGCAGTTCTTC. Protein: CASSPRTGVDNEQFF.

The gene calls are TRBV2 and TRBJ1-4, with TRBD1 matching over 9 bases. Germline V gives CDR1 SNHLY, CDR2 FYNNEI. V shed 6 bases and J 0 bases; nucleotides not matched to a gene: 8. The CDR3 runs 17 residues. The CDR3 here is CASSLGQGRATNEKLFF. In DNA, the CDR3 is TGTGCCAGCAGCCTCGGACAGGGGAGAGCAACTAATGAAAAACTGTTTTTT.

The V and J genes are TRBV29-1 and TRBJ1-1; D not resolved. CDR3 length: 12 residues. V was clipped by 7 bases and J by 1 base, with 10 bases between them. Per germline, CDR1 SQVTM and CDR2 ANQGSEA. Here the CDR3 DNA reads TGCAGCGGACTGGAAGGGAACACTGAAGCTTTCTTT. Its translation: CSGLEGNTEAFF.

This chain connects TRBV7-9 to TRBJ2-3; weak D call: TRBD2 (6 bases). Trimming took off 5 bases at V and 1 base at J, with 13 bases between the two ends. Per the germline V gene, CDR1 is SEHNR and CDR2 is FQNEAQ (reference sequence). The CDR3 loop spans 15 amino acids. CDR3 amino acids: CASSRQRARTDTQYF. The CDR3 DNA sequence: TGTGCCAGCAGCCGCCAGCGGGCGCGCACAGATACGCAGTATTTT.

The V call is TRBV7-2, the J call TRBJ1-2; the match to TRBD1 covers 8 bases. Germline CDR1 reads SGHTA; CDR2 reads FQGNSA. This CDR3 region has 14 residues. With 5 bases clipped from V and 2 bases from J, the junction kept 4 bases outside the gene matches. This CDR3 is CASSPGQGNYGYTF. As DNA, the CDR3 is TGTGCCAGCAGCCCCGGACAGGGAAACTATGGCTACACCTTC.

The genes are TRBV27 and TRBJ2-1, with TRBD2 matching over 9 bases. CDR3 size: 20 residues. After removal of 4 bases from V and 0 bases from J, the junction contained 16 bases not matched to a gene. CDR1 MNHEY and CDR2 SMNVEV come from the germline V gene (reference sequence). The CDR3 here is CASSSRSSGRAGSSYNEQFF. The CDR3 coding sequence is TGTGCCAGCAGTTCCCGAAGTAGCGGGAGAGCGGGGAGCTCCTACAATGAGCAGTTCTTC.

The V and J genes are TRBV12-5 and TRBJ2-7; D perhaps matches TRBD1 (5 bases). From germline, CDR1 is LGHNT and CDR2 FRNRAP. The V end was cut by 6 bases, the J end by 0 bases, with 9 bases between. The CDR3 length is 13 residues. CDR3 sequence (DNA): TGTGCTAGTGGCCACGACAGCTCCTACGAGCAGTACTTC. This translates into CASGHDSSYEQYF.

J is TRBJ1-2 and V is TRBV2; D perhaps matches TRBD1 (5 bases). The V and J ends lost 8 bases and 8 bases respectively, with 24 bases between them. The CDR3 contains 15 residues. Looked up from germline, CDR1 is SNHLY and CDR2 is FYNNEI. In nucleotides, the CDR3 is TGTGCCAGCCCCGAGGTACAGGTCCAAAAGAGCGGCTACACCTTC. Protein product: CASPEVQVQKSGYTF.